The 3 T cell receptor beta chains below come from one sample, sequenced in a study of T cell changes during pregnancy in multiple sclerosis. Measured with immunoSEQ multiplex PCR; TCRdb has only the in-frame clones, and not every one. The sample contains tens of thousands of clones, around 90% of which appear only once. This material consisted of peripheral blood, taken in the second trimester of pregnancy. The origin of the receptors is a female donor with multiple sclerosis, enrolled in a pregnancy study.

The rearrangement joins TRBV7-6 to TRBJ2-1, with 14 bases that match TRBD2. Losses at the gene ends were 1 base for V and 10 bases for J; bases not matched to a gene: 9. Germline V gene lookup returns CDR1 SGHVS and CDR2 FNYEAQ. CDR3 size: 17 residues. DNA of the CDR3: TGTGCCAGCAGCTTAGGTCCGGGACTAGCGGGAGAGTACGAGCAGTTCTTC. This sequence encodes CASSLGPGLAGEYEQFF.

The J gene is TRBJ2-5, the V gene TRBV19; D possibly corresponds to TRBD2 (7 bases). This CDR3 comprises 14 residues. V lost 6 bases and J lost 4, with 15 bases in between. CDR1 is LNHDA, CDR2 SQIVND, per germline (reference sequence). CDR3 region: CASSPNREGETQYF. The CDR3, as DNA: TGTGCCAGTAGCCCAAACAGGGAGGGAGAGACCCAGTACTTC.

This chain joins TRBV19 and TRBJ2-1; TRBD1 might be the D (5 bases). The V gene lost 5 bases and the J gene lost 0 bases, with 11 bases spanning the gap. Germline-derived CDR1 and CDR2 are LNHDA and SQIVND (reference sequence). The CDR3 is made up of 15 amino acids. CDR3 loop: CASSGGASSYNEQFF. The CDR3 bases are TGTGCCAGTAGTGGTGGGGCGAGCTCCTACAATGAGCAGTTCTTC.